This T cell receptor (beta chain) emerged from a study of cytomegalovirus exposure and HLA in healthy donors. In the PCR, 60 Vbeta and 13 Jbeta primers were used. Clones were sequenced by immunoSEQ multiplex PCR, and TCRdb holds only the in-frame ones, with some missing. The profile shows over 150,000 clones, about 80% of them singletons. CDR3 length: 16 amino acids. The V gene is TRBV21-1, the J gene TRBJ2-7; the table assigns TRBD1, which was not confirmed against the DNA. TRBV21-1 represents a pseudogene. The clonotype was recovered from a man aged 30 to 45 in good health and CMV-seropositive. The sequenced sample was PBMCs. This CDR3 reads CASSSRDRGLRGEQYF. CDR3 nucleotides: TGTGCCAGCAGCTCTCGAGACAGGGGGCTAAGGGGCGAGCAGTACTTC.